Shown below are 18 T cell receptor beta chains from a single sample sequenced in a study of T cells in Graves' hyperthyroidism and ophthalmopathy. The CDR3 regions of TCR beta were amplified from RNA transcripts. During a first-round RT-PCR of the TCR CDR3, the HTBI primer set was used. TCRdb reanalysed the multiplex PCR reads using MiXCR and keeps one entry per CDR3 protein. The table lists around 690,000 distinct CDR3 sequences, 17% of them singletons. The sequencing sample was made of blood. The receptors come from a man aged 50 to 60 with Graves' hyperthyroidism.

This clonotype was seen many times. CDR3 DNA: TGTGCCAGCAGCTCCCAGCAGGGGCCGGATGAGCAGTTCTTC. This codes for CASSSQQGPDEQFF. The V gene is TRBV7-2, the J gene TRBJ2-1; maybe TRBD1 (6 bases). The germline gives CDR1 SGHTA, CDR2 FQGNSA. V lost 4 bases to trimming and J lost 8 bases, with 15 bases between them. The CDR3 loop spans 14 amino acids.

This clonotype has a count of ten or more. This sequence joins TRBV2 and TRBJ2-3; 14 nucleotides agree with TRBD2. CDR3 size: 17 residues. V shed 7 bases, J shed 8 bases, and the junction held 14 bases outside the gene matches. The germline gives CDR1 SNHLY, CDR2 FYNNEI. The CDR3 region is CASIISGGTSGRGTQYF. In DNA form, the CDR3 reads TGTGCCAGCATCATCAGTGGCGGGACTAGCGGGAGAGGTACGCAGTATTTT.

There are many counts of this clonotype. The chain is built from TRBV7-2 and TRBJ1-3; D perhaps matches TRBD1 (6 bases). The V end was cut by 8 bases, the J end by 4 bases, with 15 bases between. This CDR3 spans 14 amino acids. Germline CDR1 SGHTA, CDR2 FQGNSA. CDR3 sequence reads: CASGLTGSGNTIYF. The CDR3 region has the DNA TGTGCCAGCGGACTAACAGGGTCCGGAAACACCATATATTTT.

Points on this clonotype: An end of the junction does not agree with germline; a read error may underlie this. J is TRBJ2-1 and V is TRBV19; 15 bases match TRBD2. The germline V gene has CDR1 LNHDA and CDR2 SQIVND (reference sequence). This CDR3 has 17 amino acids. The CDR3: CTSSGTSGGSSYNEQFF. Here the CDR3 DNA reads TGTACCAGTAGCGGGACTAGCGGGGGGAGCTCCTACAATGAGCAGTTCTTC. Full variable domain (rest looked up from reference TRBV19 and TRBJ2-1): DGGITQSPKYLFRKEGQNVTLSCEQNLNHDAMYWYRQDPGQGLRLIYYSQIVNDFQKGDIAEGYSVSREKKESFPLTVTSAQKNPTAFYLCTSSGTSGGSSYNEQFFGPGTRLTVL.

Notes on this clonotype: An end of the junction does not agree with germline; a read error may underlie this. The chain has TRBV6-1 and TRBJ2-3, with 7 bases aligning to TRBD2. Germline V gene sequence: CDR1 MNHNS, CDR2 SASEGT. The CDR3 consists of 15 residues. CDR3 sequence reads: CASREGASGTDTQYF. In nucleotides, the CDR3 is TGTGCCAGCAGAGAAGGGGCTAGCGGAACAGATACGCAGTATTTT.

This clonotype was observed a few times. The chain uses TRBV29-1 and TRBJ1-4; no reliable D call. V dropped 4 bases and J dropped 5 bases, with 8 bases sitting between them. Germline V gene data show CDR1 as SQVTM and CDR2 as ANQGSEA. The CDR3 extends over 12 amino acids. The CDR3 sequence: CSVVGSNEKLFF. The CDR3 DNA is TGCAGCGTTGTCGGGTCCAATGAAAAACTGTTTTTT.

Concerning this clonotype itself: A single base separates this from a much larger clone, so it may be a read error. This sequence joins TRBV2 and TRBJ1-5; possible D gene TRBD1, 5 bases. The germline CDR1 and CDR2 sequences are SNHLY and FYNNEI. Trimming shortened V by 6 bases and J by 3 bases, and 15 bases separated the two germline ends. The length of the CDR3 is 15 residues. In DNA, the CDR3 is TGTGCCAGCAGACCGGGGGGTAGTTTCAATCAGCCCCAGCATTTT. It translates to CASRPGGSFNQPQHF. The entire variable domain, with the rest obtained from reference TRBV2 and TRBJ1-5, is as follows: EPEVTQTPSHQVTQMGQEVILRCVPISNHLYFYWYRQILGQKVEFLVSFYNNEISEKSEIFDDQFSVERPDGSNFTLKIRSTKLEDSAMYFCASRPGGSFNQPQHFGDGTRLSIL.

This clonotype was counted a few times. The chain has TRBV11-2 and TRBJ2-5; 9 bases are a match to TRBD1. The germline CDR1 and CDR2 sequences are SGHAT and FQNNGV. The CDR3 runs 17 residues. J lost 2 bases, V lost 5 bases, and 12 bases had no gene match. This CDR3 reads CASSILSGTGLQETQYF. DNA for the CDR3: TGTGCCAGCAGCATACTCTCAGGGACAGGGCTGCAAGAGACCCAGTACTTC.

This clonotype was counted many times. The chain recombines TRBV27 with TRBJ2-7, with TRBD1 identical over 7 bases. Germline V gene data show CDR1 as MNHEY and CDR2 as SMNVEV (reference sequence). The trim removed 5 bases at V and 3 bases at J, leaving 7 bases unmatched. This CDR3 has 14 amino acids. Here the CDR3 reads CASSLGQVGYEQYF. Here the CDR3 DNA reads TGTGCCAGCAGTCTCGGACAGGTAGGCTACGAGCAGTACTTC.

This clonotype was detected many times. This chain joins TRBV11-2 and TRBJ2-7; D not certain. V was pared by 1 base and J by 0 bases, with 10 bases between. The CDR3 loop spans 15 amino acids. CDR1 is SGHAT, CDR2 FQNNGV, per germline. Written as DNA, the CDR3 is TGTGCCAGCAGCTTAGCCGGCTATAGCTCCTACGAGCAGTACTTC. It translates to CASSLAGYSSYEQYF.

The rearrangement links TRBV4-1 to TRBJ2-7; weak D call: TRBD2 (7 bases). V was shortened by 5 bases and J by 6 bases, with 20 bases between the two germline ends. From germline, CDR1 is MGHRA and CDR2 YSYEKL. The CDR3 has 15 residues. The CDR3 DNA sequence: TGCGCCAGCAGCGGAAGGGGGGAGGGCCGCTCCGAGCAGTACTTC. Translation gives CASSGRGEGRSEQYF.

At least ten counts were recorded for this clonotype. This chain joins TRBV27 and TRBJ1-1; possibly TRBD1 for D (5 bases). Germline loops: CDR1 MNHEY, CDR2 SMNVEV (reference sequence). Trimming pared 2 bases from V and 8 bases from J, leaving 12 bases between. The CDR3 spans 13 residues. In DNA form, the CDR3 reads TGTGCCAGCAGTTTAAGAGTTCGGGGGGAAGCTTTCTTT. Its translation: CASSLRVRGEAFF.

This clonotype was seen more than once but under ten times. The chain carries TRBV29-1 and TRBJ2-3; the D is unclear. Deletions cut 3 bases from V and 0 bases from J, with 7 bases between. The CDR3 covers 13 residues. The germline V gene has CDR1 SQVTM and CDR2 ANQGSEA. DNA for the CDR3: TGCAGCGTTGACGGCTTTAGCACAGATACGCAGTATTTT. Amino acids: CSVDGFSTDTQYF.

There are a few counts of this clonotype. The rearrangement joins TRBV29-1 to TRBJ2-7; the match to TRBD2 covers 8 bases. With 5 bases clipped from V and 0 bases from J, the junction kept 9 bases outside the gene matches. Looked up from germline, CDR1 is SQVTM and CDR2 is ANQGSEA. CDR3 length equals 15 residues. Here the CDR3 DNA reads TGCAGCGTTCGGGGACTAGGGGGAAGCTCCTACGAGCAGTACTTC. This encodes CSVRGLGGSSYEQYF.

This clonotype has only a few counts. This chain connects TRBV2 to TRBJ2-7; TRBD2 agrees at 9 bases. CDR3 size: 17 residues. Trimming at V came to 1 base and at J to 3 bases, leaving 10 bases not matched to a gene. From germline, CDR1 is SNHLY and CDR2 FYNNEI. In DNA form, the CDR3 reads TGTGCCAGCAGTGAAGTCTCTACTAGCGGGCTCAACTACGAGCAGTACTTC. It encodes CASSEVSTSGLNYEQYF.

Many counts were recorded for this clonotype. J is TRBJ2-7 and V is TRBV10-3, with D perhaps matching TRBD2 (6 bases). Germline V gene data show CDR1 as ENHRY and CDR2 as SYGVKD. The V end lost 10 bases, the J end lost 0 bases, and 10 bases lay between the germline ends. This CDR3 spans 12 amino acids. This CDR3 reads CATTGSSYEQYF. CDR3 in DNA: TGTGCCACCACCGGGAGCTCCTACGAGCAGTACTTC.

This clonotype was seen a few times. CDR3 in DNA: TGTGCCAGCAGTCCCCGGGGTTCCTATAATTCACCCCTCCACTTT. Its translation: CASSPRGSYNSPLHF. The chain combines TRBV27 with TRBJ1-6; unclear D gene. The CDR3 is 15 amino acids. V was cut by 5 bases and J by 1 base, with 9 bases left in between. The germline V gene encodes CDR1 MNHEY and CDR2 SMNVEV (reference sequence).

This chain joins TRBV6-1 and TRBJ2-3, with D perhaps TRBD2 (5 bases). The CDR3 loop spans 15 amino acids. Germline V gene data show CDR1 as MNHNS and CDR2 as SASEGT. Trimming removed 2 bases from V and 0 bases from J, with 9 bases in between. CDR3 residues: CASSEYSVSTDTQYF. The CDR3 DNA reads as TGTGCCAGCAGTGAATATAGCGTCAGCACAGATACGCAGTATTTT.